This TCR beta chain was retrieved from a study of T cell changes during pregnancy in multiple sclerosis. Produced via immunoSEQ multiplex PCR; TCRdb's table is partial and in-frame only. There are about 54,000 clones in the sample; 75% to 95% occur only once, and about 1% lies in the top ten. This clone turned up a few times. V was trimmed by 5 bases and J by 6 bases, leaving 10 bases between them. CDR3 length equals 13 residues. Germline CDR1 and CDR2: MRHNA and SNTAGT. This TCR derives from a female donor in good health, enrolled as a control in a pregnancy study. This chain links TRBV6-4 with TRBJ2-2, with a weak D call TRBD1 (5 bases). The specimen comprised peripheral blood, sampled after pregnancy. CDR3 nucleotides: TGTGCCAGCAGTCCAGGGTTCTCCGGGGAGCTGTTTTTT. Translated: CASSPGFSGELFF.